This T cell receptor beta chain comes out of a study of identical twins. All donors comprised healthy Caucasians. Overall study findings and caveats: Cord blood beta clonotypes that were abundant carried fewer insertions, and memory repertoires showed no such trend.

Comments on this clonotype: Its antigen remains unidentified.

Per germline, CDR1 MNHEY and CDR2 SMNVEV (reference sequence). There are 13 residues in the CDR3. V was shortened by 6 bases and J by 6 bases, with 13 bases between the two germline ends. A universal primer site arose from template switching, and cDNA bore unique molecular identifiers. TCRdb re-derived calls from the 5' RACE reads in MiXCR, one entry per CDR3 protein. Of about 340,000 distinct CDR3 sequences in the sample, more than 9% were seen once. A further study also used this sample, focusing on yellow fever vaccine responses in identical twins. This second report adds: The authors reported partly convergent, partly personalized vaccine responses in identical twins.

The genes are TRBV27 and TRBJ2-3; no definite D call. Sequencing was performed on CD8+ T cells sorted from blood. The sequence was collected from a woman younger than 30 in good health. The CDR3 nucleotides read TGTGCCAGCAGCCCCCGGCTTGCGGATACGCAGTATTTT. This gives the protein CASSPRLADTQYF.